These 3 T cell receptor beta chains originate from one sample sequenced in a study of glioma-infiltrating T cells after dendritic cell vaccination. Assay: immunoSEQ multiplex PCR; the TCRdb copy retains only in-frame clones and omits some. The table has approximately 99,000 clones, around 80% seen once. Time point described: after dendritic cell vaccination, including at tumor progression/relapse. Specimen: blood, collected after dendritic cell vaccination. The origin of the receptors is a human donor with glioblastoma.

This clone was found once. The rearrangement links TRBV2 to TRBJ2-7, with 7 nucleotides matching TRBD1. There are 15 residues in the CDR3. Germline assignment: CDR1 SNHLY and CDR2 FYNNEI. J gave up 0 bases and V 1 base, and 3 bases lay outside the gene matches. This CDR3 is CASSEGQGSSYEQYF. In DNA, the CDR3 is TGTGCCAGCAGTGAAGGACAGGGCAGCTCCTACGAGCAGTACTTC. Based on the CDR3 plus reference TRBV2 and TRBJ2-7, the full variable domain is EPEVTQTPSHQVTQMGQEVILRCVPISNHLYFYWYRQILGQKVEFLVSFYNNEISEKSEIFDDQFSVERPDGSNFTLKIRSTKLEDSAMYFCASSEGQGSSYEQYFGPGTRLTVT.

This rearrangement joins TRBV28 to TRBJ1-1; 7 bases are shared with TRBD1. This CDR3 is 15 amino acids long. V gave up 5 bases and J gave up 0 bases; unmatched junction bases: 6. From germline, CDR1 is MDHEN and CDR2 SYDVKM. This CDR3 reads CASSTWDSMNTEAFF. The CDR3 DNA follows: TGTGCCAGCAGTACCTGGGACAGTATGAACACTGAAGCTTTCTTT.

The chain has TRBV7-6 and TRBJ2-7, with D uncertain. The V end was cut by 2 bases, the J end by 3 bases, with 11 bases between. Germline CDR1 reads SGHVS; CDR2 reads FNYEAQ. The CDR3 length is 14 residues. The CDR3 spells CASSLSHRNYEQYF. Written as DNA, the CDR3 is TGTGCCAGCAGCTTATCGCACAGAAACTACGAGCAGTACTTC.